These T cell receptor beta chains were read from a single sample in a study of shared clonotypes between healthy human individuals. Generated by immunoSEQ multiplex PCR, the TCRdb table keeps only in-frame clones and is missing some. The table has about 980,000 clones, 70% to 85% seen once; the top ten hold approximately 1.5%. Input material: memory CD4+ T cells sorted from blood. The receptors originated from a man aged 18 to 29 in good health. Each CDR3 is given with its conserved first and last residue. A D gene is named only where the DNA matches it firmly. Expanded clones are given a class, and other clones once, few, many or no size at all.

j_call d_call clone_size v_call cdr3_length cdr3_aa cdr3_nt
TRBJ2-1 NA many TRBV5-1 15 CASRTRQVPYNEQFF TGCGCCAGCAGGACACGACAGGTACCCTACAATGAGCAGTTCTTC
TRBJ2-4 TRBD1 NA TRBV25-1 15 CASSEAGGVKNIRYF TGTGCCAGCAGTGAAGCAGGGGGAGTCAAAAACATTCGGTACTTC
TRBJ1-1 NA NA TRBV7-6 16 CASSLSAAGSSTEAFF TGTGCCAGCAGCTTATCCGCGGCAGGCAGTAGCACTGAAGCTTTCTTT
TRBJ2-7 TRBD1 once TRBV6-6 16 CASSFPGQGGPYEQYF TGTGCCAGCAGTTTTCCAGGACAGGGGGGCCCCTACGAGCAGTACTTC
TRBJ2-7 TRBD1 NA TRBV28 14 CASSTRQGMHEQYF TGTGCCAGCAGCACTCGACAGGGTATGCACGAGCAGTACTTC
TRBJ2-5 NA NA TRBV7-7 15 CASSSRGGLQETQYF TGTGCTAGCAGCTCCCGGGGAGGACTGCAAGAGACCCAGTACTTC
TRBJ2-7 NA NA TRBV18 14 CASSPTTGTYEQYF TGTGCCAGCTCACCTACCACCGGGACGTACGAGCAGTACTTC
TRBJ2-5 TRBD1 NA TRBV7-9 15 CASSLDQDRQETQYF TGTGCCAGCAGCTTAGACCAGGACAGGCAAGAGACCCAGTACTTC
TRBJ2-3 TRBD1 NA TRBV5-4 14 CASSSGQVPYTQYF TGTGCCAGCAGCTCGGGACAGGTACCCTATACGCAGTATTTT
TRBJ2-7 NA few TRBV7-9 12 CASSLVAYEQYF TGTGCCAGCAGCTTAGTAGCCTACGAGCAGTACTTC
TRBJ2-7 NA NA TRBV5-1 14 CASSLDTGSGEQYF TGCGCCAGCAGCTTGGATACAGGGTCGGGCGAGCAGTACTTC
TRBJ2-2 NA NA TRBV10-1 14 CASSETGGAGELFF TGCGCCAGCAGTGAAACAGGGGGGGCCGGGGAGCTGTTTTTT
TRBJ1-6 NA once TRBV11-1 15 CASTTSGTDNSPLHF TGTGCCAGCACCACTTCCGGGACGGATAATTCACCCCTCCACTTT
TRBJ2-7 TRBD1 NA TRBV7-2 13 CASKNTGGYEQYF TGTGCCAGCAAAAATACAGGGGGCTACGAGCAGTACTTC
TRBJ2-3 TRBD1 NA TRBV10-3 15 CAAHPDRVMADTQYF TGTGCCGCTCATCCGGACAGGGTGATGGCAGATACGCAGTATTTT
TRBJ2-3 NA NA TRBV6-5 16 CASSYDYSVQTDTQYF TGTGCCAGCAGTTACGACTACTCCGTTCAGACAGATACGCAGTATTTT
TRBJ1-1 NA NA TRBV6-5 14 CASSRVVGGTEAFF TGTGCCAGCTCGAGGGTCGTAGGGGGGACTGAAGCTTTCTTT
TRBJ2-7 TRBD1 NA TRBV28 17 CASNPSGTGIISYEQYF TGTGCCAGCAACCCCTCCGGGACAGGGATAATCTCCTACGAGCAGTACTTC
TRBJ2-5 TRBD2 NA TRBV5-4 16 CASSSPGRGGKETQYF TGTGCCAGCAGCTCTCCCGGGCGGGGGGGTAAAGAGACCCAGTACTTC
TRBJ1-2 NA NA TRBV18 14 CASSPGTDNYGYTF TGTGCCAGCTCACCGGGGACGGATAACTATGGCTACACCTTC
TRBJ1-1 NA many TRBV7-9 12 CASSLGTTEAFF TGTGCCAGCAGCTTAGGGACCACTGAAGCTTTCTTT
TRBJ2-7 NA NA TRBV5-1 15 CASSLGRGVVDEQYF TGCGCCAGCAGCTTGGGACGGGGTGTGGTGGACGAGCAGTACTTC
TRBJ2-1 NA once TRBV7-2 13 CASSLGRDSRQFF TGTGCCAGCAGCCTAGGGAGGGACAGCAGGCAGTTCTTC
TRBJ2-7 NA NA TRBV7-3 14 CASSLLGLGSEQYF TGTGCCAGCAGCTTACTTGGCCTCGGTTCGGAGCAGTACTTC
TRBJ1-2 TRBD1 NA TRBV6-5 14 CASSQGGADYGYTF TGTGCCAGCAGCCAGGGGGGGGCTGACTATGGCTACACCTTC
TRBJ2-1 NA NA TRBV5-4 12 CASSFNGNEQFF TGTGCCAGCAGCTTTAACGGGAATGAGCAGTTCTTC
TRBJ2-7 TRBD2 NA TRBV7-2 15 CASSQIAGGAYEQYF TGTGCCAGCAGCCAAATAGCGGGAGGGGCCTACGAGCAGTACTTC
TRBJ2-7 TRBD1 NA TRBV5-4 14 CASRIDRGSYEQYF TGTGCCAGCAGAATCGACAGGGGGTCTTACGAGCAGTACTTC
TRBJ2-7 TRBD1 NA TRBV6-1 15 CASSGTGGSLYEQYF TGTGCCAGCAGTGGGACAGGGGGCTCTCTCTACGAGCAGTACTTC